The next 30 T cell receptor beta chains were all read from a single sample in a study of TIL therapy for anti-PD-1-resistant metastatic lung cancer. The time point is: pre-treatment sample, taken before nivolumab and TIL therapy. The immunoSEQ assay was v3. Produced via immunoSEQ multiplex PCR; TCRdb's table is partial and in-frame only. Of 25,000 to 35,000 clones detected, 74% appear once; the ten largest clones hold under 3.5%. This specimen was blood, taken at baseline. These receptor sequences come from a woman between 30 and 80 years old with non-small cell lung cancer.

The chain employs TRBV6-4 and TRBJ2-3, with D possibly TRBD2 on 6 matching bases. Germline CDR1 is MRHNA and CDR2 is SNTAGT. This CDR3 is built from 15 residues. V was clipped by 4 bases and J by 2 bases, with 13 bases between them. CDR3 bases: TGTGCCAGCAGTGTGTTCGGGAGAGACACAGATACGCAGTATTTT. Its translation is CASSVFGRDTDTQYF.

This chain joins TRBV7-9 and TRBJ2-3, with 8 bases identical to TRBD2. Germline V lookup: CDR1 SEHNR, CDR2 FQNEAQ (reference sequence). V lost 1 base and J lost 5; bases outside the gene matches: 11. The CDR3 extends over 17 amino acids. The CDR3 DNA sequence: TGTGCCAGCAGCTTAGGGCCCGAGGCGGGGGGAGGAGATACGCAGTATTTT. It encodes CASSLGPEAGGGDTQYF.

The V and J genes are TRBV19 and TRBJ1-4, with 7 bases matching TRBD1. Germline lookup yields CDR1 LNHDA and CDR2 SQIVND (reference sequence). The CDR3 extends over 14 amino acids. Trimming at V came to 9 bases and at J to 3 bases, leaving 7 bases not matched to a gene. CDR3 bases: TGTGCCAGCGGTCCGGGACAGCCTAATGAAAAACTGTTTTTT. Protein sequence: CASGPGQPNEKLFF.

This clone showed up just a few times. This chain links TRBV6-1 with TRBJ2-7; D might be TRBD2 (5 bases). The CDR3 contains 14 residues. V shed 6 bases and J shed 5 bases, with 17 bases lying between them. Germline CDR1 and CDR2: MNHNS and SASEGT. The CDR3 protein is CASSVMGGSDEQYF. The CDR3 DNA follows: TGTGCCAGCAGCGTTATGGGTGGGAGTGACGAGCAGTACTTC.

The J gene is TRBJ1-1, the V gene TRBV5-1; D unclear. With 5 bases removed from V and 0 bases from J, the gap between germline ends came to 11 bases. Germline CDR1 is SGHRS and CDR2 is YFSETQ. CDR3 size: 14 residues. This chain's CDR3 is CASSRTLMNTEAFF. CDR3 nucleotides: TGCGCCAGCAGTCGTACCCTCATGAACACTGAAGCTTTCTTT.

The chain uses TRBV7-9 and TRBJ1-4, with 11 bases aligning to TRBD1. This CDR3 is 15 amino acids long. V dropped 5 bases and J dropped 7; count of bases not matched to a gene: 6. Germline V lookup: CDR1 SEHNR, CDR2 FQNEAQ (reference sequence). The CDR3 is CASSARTGGVEKLFF. The DNA for the CDR3 is TGTGCCAGCAGCGCGCGGACAGGGGGCGTTGAAAAACTGTTTTTT.

The rearrangement links TRBV6-5 to TRBJ2-3; 12 positions match TRBD2. CDR1 and CDR2 from the germline V gene are MNHEY and SVGAGI. J gave up 2 bases and V 4 bases, and 4 bases lay outside the gene matches. CDR3 size: 16 residues. The CDR3 bases are TGTGCCAGCAGTTCACGACTAGCGGGAGCCACAGATACGCAGTATTTT. Protein product: CASSSRLAGATDTQYF.

The chain couples TRBV11-3 to TRBJ2-1, with 8 bases identical to TRBD2. The germline V gene has CDR1 SGHNT and CDR2 YENEEA. The length of the CDR3 is 16 residues. Trimming at V came to 5 bases and at J to 3 bases, leaving 9 bases not matched to a gene. Here the CDR3 DNA reads TGTGCCAGCAGCGACGGGGGGGCTAGCGGCTACAATGAGCAGTTCTTC. Its protein product is CASSDGGASGYNEQFF.

The chain carries TRBV5-4 and TRBJ2-7; 7 bases align to TRBD1. The CDR3 is 14 residues long. Germline V gene lookup returns CDR1 SGHNT and CDR2 YYREEE (reference sequence). V trimming: 1 base; J trimming: 5 bases; junction bases outside the gene matches: 6. Here the CDR3 reads CASSLNRGKDEQYF. CDR3 nucleotide sequence: TGTGCCAGCAGCTTGAACAGGGGAAAAGACGAGCAGTACTTC.

The chain recombines TRBV5-1 with TRBJ1-1; D uncertain. From germline, CDR1 is SGHRS and CDR2 YFSETQ. The CDR3 covers 14 residues. V lost 0 bases and J 4 bases, leaving 10 bases between the germline ends. This CDR3 is CASSLAEGSTEAFF. As DNA, the CDR3 is TGCGCCAGCAGCTTGGCCGAAGGGAGCACTGAAGCTTTCTTT.

The chain has TRBV18 and TRBJ2-5; no firm D call. CDR1 KGHSH and CDR2 LQKENI come from the germline V gene. This CDR3 spans 12 amino acids. The V end was cut by 3 bases, the J end by 10 bases, with 12 bases between. In DNA, the CDR3 is TGTGCCAGCTCACCCACGACTGGGGACCAGTACTTC. Translated, it gives CASSPTTGDQYF.

The chain links TRBV27 to TRBJ2-2; the match to TRBD2 covers 11 bases. Looked up from germline, CDR1 is MNHEY and CDR2 is SMNVEV (reference sequence). The CDR3 sequence is 14 residues long. J lost 6 bases, V lost 6 bases, and 3 bases had no gene match. The DNA of the CDR3 is TGTGCCAGCAGAGGACTAGCGGGTGCCGGGGAGCTGTTTTTT. It specifies CASRGLAGAGELFF.

The chain uses TRBV2 and TRBJ1-4; D might be TRBD1 (5 bases). The length of the CDR3 is 14 residues. The germline V and J ends were trimmed by 8 bases and 6 bases, with 16 bases remaining between them. CDR1 is SNHLY and CDR2 is FYNNEI in the germline V gene. The CDR3 is CASGSTARYEKLFF. Here the CDR3 DNA reads TGTGCCAGCGGTTCGACAGCGCGTTATGAAAAACTGTTTTTT.

V usage is TRBV6-5 and J usage is TRBJ2-7; tentative D call: TRBD2 (6 bases). The CDR3 covers 11 residues. The germline CDR1 and CDR2 sequences are MNHEY and SVGAGI. Here the CDR3 reads CASGLTYEQYF. The CDR3 nucleotides read TGTGCGTCCGGACTAACCTACGAGCAGTACTTC.

The chain has TRBV30 and TRBJ1-2; the D is unclear. The CDR3 is 15 amino acids. CDR1 is GTSNPN, CDR2 SVGIG, per germline (reference sequence). V was clipped by 2 bases and J by 4 bases, with 17 bases between them. The CDR3 protein is CAWSNLMRGSYGYTF. The DNA for the CDR3 is TGTGCCTGGAGTAACCTTATGCGGGGATCCTATGGCTACACCTTC.

The chain recombines TRBV12-5 with TRBJ2-4; no clear D. V dropped 6 bases and J dropped 7 bases, with 7 bases sitting between them. Germline values: CDR1 LGHNT, CDR2 FRNRAP. The CDR3 has 11 residues. The CDR3 region has the DNA TGTGCTAGTGGACAGCTGAACATTCAGTACTTC. This encodes CASGQLNIQYF.

The V call is TRBV11-2, the J call TRBJ2-5; 13 nucleotides line up with TRBD2. Germline V gene lookup returns CDR1 SGHAT and CDR2 FQNNGV. The CDR3 extends over 15 amino acids. V lost 4 bases to trimming and J lost 2 bases; unmatched junction nucleotides: 1. CDR3 residues: CASSSGLAGQETQYF. CDR3 nucleotide sequence: TGTGCCAGCAGCTCGGGACTAGCGGGGCAAGAGACCCAGTACTTC.

The genes are TRBV6-1 and TRBJ1-1, with D perhaps TRBD1 (5 bases). V lost 7 bases and J 3 bases, leaving 18 bases between the germline ends. CDR3 length: 15 residues. Germline CDR1 is MNHNS and CDR2 is SASEGT. This CDR3 is CASTEKGRVDTEAFF. The DNA for the CDR3 is TGTGCCAGCACCGAAAAAGGCAGGGTAGACACTGAAGCTTTCTTT.

This clone was detected a few times. The chain combines TRBV2 with TRBJ2-3; 11 nucleotides align to TRBD2. V dropped 7 bases and J dropped 3; count of bases not matched to a gene: 9. CDR3 length equals 16 residues. CDR1 and CDR2 (germline): SNHLY, FYNNEI. CDR3 DNA: TGTGCCAGCAATCGTAGCGGGAGGGCTGGGACAGATACGCAGTATTTT. It specifies CASNRSGRAGTDTQYF.

V gene TRBV11-3 combines with J gene TRBJ2-7; 7 nucleotides agree with TRBD1. This CDR3 spans 14 amino acids. Per the germline V gene, CDR1 is SGHNT and CDR2 is YENEEA. V trimming: 4 bases; J trimming: 7 bases; junction bases outside the gene matches: 10. The CDR3 region has the DNA TGTGCCAGCAGCTCCGACGGGACAGAAAGTGAGCAGTACTTC. Residues: CASSSDGTESEQYF.

This clone was observed a single time. The chain employs TRBV5-8 and TRBJ2-5, with 7 bases identical to TRBD1. Germline V CDR1 and CDR2: SGHTS, YDEGEE. The CDR3 is made up of 14 amino acids. V gave up 4 bases and J gave up 3 bases; unmatched junction bases: 6. As DNA, the CDR3 is TGTGCCAGCAGCCAACAGGGGTCGGAAGAGACCCAGTACTTC. It codes for CASSQQGSEETQYF. The entire variable domain, with the rest obtained from reference TRBV5-8 and TRBJ2-5, is as follows: EAGVTQSPTHLIKTRGQQATLRCSPISGHTSVYWYQQALGLGLQFLLWYDEGEERNRGNFPPRFSGRQFPNYSSELNVNALELEDSALYLCASSQQGSEETQYFGPGTRLLVL.

The chain is built from TRBV5-8 and TRBJ2-3; no definite D call. The CDR3 is 11 amino acids. CDR1 and CDR2 from the germline V gene are SGHTS and YDEGEE. Trimming cost V 4 bases and J 3 bases, with 3 bases left between them. The DNA of the CDR3 is TGTGCCAGCAGCCCAACAGATACGCAGTATTTT. This gives the protein CASSPTDTQYF.

The chain couples TRBV19 to TRBJ1-1, with D uncertain. The CDR3 totals 13 residues. CDR1 is LNHDA and CDR2 is SQIVND in the germline V gene (reference sequence). V was pared by 7 bases and J by 1 base, with 10 bases between. CDR3 region: CASNFVTNTEAFF. CDR3 nucleotides: TGTGCCAGTAATTTTGTGACGAACACTGAAGCTTTCTTT.

The V and J genes are TRBV7-2 and TRBJ2-1; TRBD2 matches 9 bases. This CDR3 spans 17 amino acids. Trimming took 2 bases from V and 4 from J; bases not matched to a gene: 9. Germline CDR1 reads SGHTA; CDR2 reads FQGNSA. Here the CDR3 DNA reads TGTGCCAGCAGCTTAATCGCAGCTAGCGGGATTTACAATGAGCAGTTCTTC. It is translated as CASSLIAASGIYNEQFF.

The chain joins TRBV5-6 to TRBJ2-1; D is ambiguous. Germline CDR1 reads SGHDT; CDR2 reads YYEEEE. The CDR3 runs 16 residues. Deletions cut 1 base from V and 2 bases from J, with 13 bases between. CDR3 DNA: TGTGCCAGCAGCTTGATGGCGGAATTCACCTACAATGAGCAGTTCTTC. This gives the protein CASSLMAEFTYNEQFF.

V and J are TRBV9 and TRBJ2-3, with D perhaps TRBD2 (5 bases). Germline V gives CDR1 SGDLS, CDR2 YYNGEE. This CDR3 is 14 amino acids long. V was shortened by 0 bases and J by 1 base, with 6 bases between the two germline ends. The CDR3 region has the DNA TGTGCCAGCAGCGTAGAGGGAGGCACAGATACGCAGTATTTT. Translation gives CASSVEGGTDTQYF.

The genes are TRBV7-2 and TRBJ2-2, with a possible D match to TRBD2 (6 bases). This CDR3 comprises 16 residues. Trimming removed 4 bases from V and 2 bases from J, with 14 bases in between. Germline values: CDR1 SGHTA, CDR2 FQGNSA. The CDR3 bases are TGTGCCAGCAGCTCGCGGGGTAGCGCTAACACCGGGGAGCTGTTTTTT. As protein: CASSSRGSANTGELFF.

The chain joins TRBV15 to TRBJ2-5; D is undetermined. CDR1 and CDR2 from the germline V gene are LNHNV and YYDKDF (reference sequence). The V end was cut by 5 bases, the J end by 1 base, with 14 bases between. This CDR3 region has 15 residues. The chain's CDR3 is CATSPTGRPQETQYF. The CDR3, as DNA: TGTGCCACCAGCCCGACGGGCAGGCCCCAAGAGACCCAGTACTTC.

This clone is medium-sized in the sample. Written as DNA, the CDR3 is TGTGCCAGCAGTGCCGCCGGGGCCCGTGGCTACACCTTC. Translated, it gives CASSAAGARGYTF. J is TRBJ1-2 and V is TRBV6-4, with a weak D call TRBD1 (5 bases). The V gene's germline CDR1 is MRHNA and CDR2 SNTAGT. The CDR3 loop spans 13 amino acids. The V gene lost 4 bases and the J gene lost 7 bases, with 13 bases spanning the gap.

The CDR3, as DNA: TGTGCCAGCAGCCTCAGCGCCGGTGGCTACGAGCAGTACTTC. Translating it yields CASSLSAGGYEQYF. The chain has TRBV7-2 and TRBJ2-7, with D uncertain. The germline V and J ends were trimmed by 5 bases and 3 bases, with 14 bases remaining between them. This CDR3 is built from 14 residues. Germline lookup yields CDR1 SGHTA and CDR2 FQGNSA.